This record concerns one T cell receptor beta chain sequence. Its antigen is currently not known. The input lacks base qualities; no much larger clone sits a single base away. The sample comes from a study of technical replicates of blood from a handful of donors (dated by TCRdb to 2016 to 2017). CDR1 SGHAT and CDR2 FQDESV were looked up in the germline V gene (reference sequence). Taken from cysteine to phenylalanine, the CDR3 has 15 residues. The kept DNA is CDR3 alone, 45 bases in frame from the first base. Trimming takes 6 bases from V and 3 bases from J, and the germline ends sit 18 bases apart. The library was prepared using the immunoSEQ multiplex PCR assay. TCRdb's version of the immuneACCESS table is confined to in-frame rearrangements and falls short of the full clone set. An unresolved V gene accounts for under half of the shortfall where checked; the remainder is of unknown origin. The table for this sample lists 76,000 or so clones; 65% to 90% of them were counted only once. Together, the top ten hold around 4.8% of the sample.

This chain is built from TRBV11-1 and TRBJ2-7, and TRBD2 may be the D gene, going by 6 matching bases. What was sequenced was PBMCs. The clonotype was recovered from a human donor in good health. Some clones in this sample may be carry-over from other donors' samples. CDR3 loop: CASRVGASVIYEQYF. The DNA sequence is given as TGTGCCAGCAGGGTGGGCGCTAGCGTGATCTACGAGCAGTACTTC.